This T cell receptor beta chain comes out of a study of human T cells and chemical hapten exposure. Study-wide background: A mostly female patient group had alopecia areata, totalis or universalis. Study results and limitations: Once DPC sensitization occurred, TCRs above 1 in 1000 frequency showed no change.

Within the library, unique molecular identifiers were attached to each individual cDNA molecule. In TCRdb, the RACE reads were re-called with MiXCR into one record per CDR3 protein. The sample includes around 190,000 distinct CDR3 sequences, about 20% of them seen just once. This sample's time point: patch test 1, 2 weeks after DPC sensitization. Specified treatment: therapeutic diphenylcyclopropenone sensitization with weekly scalp DPC. People who gave samples had alopecia, were 18 to 70 years old, and were suitable for DPC. CDR1 is SGHVS, CDR2 FQNEAQ, per germline. The V and J ends lost 5 bases and 3 bases respectively, with 16 bases between them. CDR3 length: 15 amino acids. Points on this clonotype: Its target is not known.

The sequencing used whole blood, collected in connection with sensitization to the hapten diphenylcyclopropenone (DPC). The receptor's source is a woman aged 45 to 65 with alopecia areata. Some clones in this sample may be carry-over from other donors' samples. The chain has TRBV7-8 and TRBJ1-1; D not resolved. CDR3 in amino acids: CASSARYDPYTEAFF. The DNA of the CDR3 is TGTGCCAGCAGCGCGCGCTATGACCCCTACACTGAAGCTTTCTTT.